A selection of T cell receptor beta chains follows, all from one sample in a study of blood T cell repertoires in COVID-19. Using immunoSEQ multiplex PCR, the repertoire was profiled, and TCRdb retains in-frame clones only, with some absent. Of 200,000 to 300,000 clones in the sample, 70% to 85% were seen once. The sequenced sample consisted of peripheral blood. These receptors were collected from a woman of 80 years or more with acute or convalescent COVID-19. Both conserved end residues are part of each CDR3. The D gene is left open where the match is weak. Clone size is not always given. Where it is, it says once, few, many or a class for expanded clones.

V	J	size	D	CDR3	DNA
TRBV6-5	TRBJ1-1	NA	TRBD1	CASSYLAGGLNTEAFF	TGTGCCAGCAGTTATCTTGCAGGGGGCCTCAACACTGAAGCTTTCTTT
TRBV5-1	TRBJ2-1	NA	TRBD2	CASSLAPLAVNNEQFF	TGCGCCAGCAGCTTGGCCCCCCTAGCGGTAAACAATGAGCAGTTCTTC
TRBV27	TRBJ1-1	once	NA	CASSLQGSNTEAFF	TGTGCCAGCAGTTTACAGGGGTCCAACACTGAAGCTTTCTTT
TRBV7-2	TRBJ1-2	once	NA	CASSLGRREGYTF	TGTGCCAGCAGCTTAGGCAGGAGGGAAGGCTACACCTTC
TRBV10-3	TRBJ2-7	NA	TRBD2	CATGLAGVHEQYF	TGTGCCACGGGACTAGCGGGAGTCCACGAGCAGTACTTC
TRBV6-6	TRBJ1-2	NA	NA	CASSPAGMNYGYTF	TGTGCCAGCAGCCCCGCCGGGATGAACTATGGCTACACCTTC
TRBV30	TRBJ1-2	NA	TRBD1	CAWSERGREGKGYTF	TGTGCCTGGAGTGAAAGGGGGCGCGAGGGGAAGGGCTACACCTTC
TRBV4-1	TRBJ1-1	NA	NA	CASSLSRPGTEAFF	TGCGCCAGCAGCCTTAGCCGTCCGGGGACTGAAGCTTTCTTT
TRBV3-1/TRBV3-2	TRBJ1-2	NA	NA	CASSQSRNGYTF	TGTGCCAGCAGCCAGTCGCGTAATGGCTACACCTTC
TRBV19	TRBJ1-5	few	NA	CASSINGQGQPQHF	TGTGCCAGTAGTATCAATGGGCAGGGCCAGCCCCAGCATTTT